Presented here are 17 T cell receptor beta chains from one specimen sequenced in a study of T cell responses to AZD1222 COVID-19 vaccine. Data came from immunoSEQ multiplex PCR; TCRdb stores just in-frame clones and leaves some out. The sample yields over 150,000 clones, 85% to 90% seen once. This material consisted of peripheral blood, taken on day 0 of AZD1222 vaccination. These receptors all stem from an adult in good health.

This chain links TRBV7-2 with TRBJ1-1; D may be TRBD1 (6 bases). CDR1 and CDR2 from the germline V gene are SGHTA and FQGNSA. V was clipped by 1 base and J by 4 bases, with 10 bases between them. The CDR3 runs 14 residues. The CDR3 DNA reads as TGTGCCAGCAGCTTAGACAGGGTCGTCACTGAAGCTTTCTTT. Translating it yields CASSLDRVVTEAFF.

The J gene is TRBJ2-3, the V gene TRBV5-1; the D is unclear. Germline V gives CDR1 SGHRS, CDR2 YFSETQ. The ends were cut back, 3 bases at V and 2 bases at J, with 22 bases in the middle. This CDR3 is 18 amino acids long. CDR3 DNA sequence: TGCGCCAGCAGCTCCGGTGGATTCCCCAGAAGGGACACAGATACGCAGTATTTT. As protein: CASSSGGFPRRDTDTQYF.

Written as DNA, the CDR3 is TGTGCCAGCAGTCCCGGGGGCCCTGAAGCTTTCTTT. Translating it yields CASSPGGPEAFF. This chain connects TRBV28 to TRBJ1-1; D might be TRBD1 (6 bases). V was trimmed by 5 bases and J by 6 bases, leaving 10 bases between them. Germline loops: CDR1 MDHEN, CDR2 SYDVKM. There are 12 residues in the CDR3.

This clone was counted between two and nine times. The rearrangement links TRBV4-2 to TRBJ2-7; no firm D call. The CDR3 length is 16 residues. The V gene lost 0 bases and the J gene lost 3 bases, with 15 bases spanning the gap. The germline V gene has CDR1 LGHNA and CDR2 YNFKEQ. This CDR3 is CASSQEVVTPSYEQYF. DNA for the CDR3: TGTGCCAGCAGCCAAGAGGTCGTCACCCCAAGCTACGAGCAGTACTTC.

Only one count was recorded for this clone. The genes are TRBV28 and TRBJ2-3; 12 bases are a match to TRBD2. Germline V gene sequence: CDR1 MDHEN, CDR2 SYDVKM. The length of the CDR3 is 17 residues. The J segment lost 0 bases and the V segment lost 4 bases, leaving 5 bases of the junction unmatched. The CDR3 reads CASSSNGLAGSTDTQYF. In DNA, the CDR3 is TGTGCCAGCAGTTCTAACGGACTAGCGGGGAGCACAGATACGCAGTATTTT. Using reference TRBV28 and TRBJ2-3 for the parts outside the CDR3, the full variable domain is DVKVTQSSRYLVKRTGEKVFLECVQDMDHENMFWYRQDPGLGLRLIYFSYDVKMKEKGDIPEGYSVSREKKERFSLILESASTNQTSMYLCASSSNGLAGSTDTQYFGPGTRLTVL.

The count of this clone is one. The rearrangement links TRBV6-5 to TRBJ1-3; TRBD1 agrees at 10 bases. Trimming took 6 bases from V and 3 from J; bases not matched to a gene: 5. Germline CDR1 and CDR2: MNHEY and SVGAGI. CDR3 size: 15 residues. This CDR3 reads CASRPGQGLGNTIYF. For the CDR3, the DNA is TGTGCCAGCAGGCCGGGACAGGGGCTTGGAAACACCATATATTTT.

CDR3 in amino acids: CSVQGDNYGYTF. The CDR3 DNA sequence: TGCAGCGTTCAAGGGGATAACTATGGCTACACCTTC. V and J are TRBV29-1 and TRBJ1-2; TRBD1 might be the D (5 bases). V was cut by 5 bases and J by 1 base, with 8 bases left in between. There are 12 residues in the CDR3. The germline V gene has CDR1 SQVTM and CDR2 ANQGSEA. Supplemented by reference TRBV29-1 and TRBJ1-2, the full variable domain reads SAVISQKPSRDICQRGTSLTIQCQVDSQVTMMFWYRQQPGQSLTLIATANQGSEATYESGFVIDKFPISRPNLTFSTLTVSNMSPEDSSIYLCSVQGDNYGYTFGSGTRLTVV.

The chain joins TRBV20-1 to TRBJ2-7; 10 positions agree with TRBD2. J was trimmed by 2 bases and V by 3 bases; bases with no gene match: 4. The CDR3 loop spans 14 amino acids. Germline loops: CDR1 DFQATT, CDR2 SNEGSKA (reference sequence). This chain's CDR3 is CSASQLAGAYEQYF. The CDR3 DNA is TGCAGTGCTAGTCAGCTAGCGGGGGCCTACGAGCAGTACTTC.

The V and J genes are TRBV5-1 and TRBJ2-3; tentatively, D is TRBD2 (5 bases). Germline loops: CDR1 SGHRS, CDR2 YFSETQ. The V and J ends lost 0 bases and 5 bases respectively, with 10 bases between them. The CDR3 covers 14 residues. The CDR3 nucleotides are TGCGCCAGCAGCTTGGTGCGGGCTGTAGATACGCAGTATTTT. This codes for CASSLVRAVDTQYF.

In this sample, this clone turned up once. The chain carries TRBV20-1 and TRBJ2-1; 7 nucleotides agree with TRBD1. The ends lost 3 bases at V and 7 bases at J; junction bases unmatched: 9. The CDR3 runs to 14 residues. Germline V gives CDR1 DFQATT, CDR2 SNEGSKA (reference sequence). The CDR3 spells CSASIRDRSNEQFF. In nucleotides, the CDR3 is TGCAGTGCTAGTATACGGGACAGAAGTAATGAGCAGTTCTTC.

The J gene is TRBJ1-3, the V gene TRBV25-1, with 10 bases fitting TRBD1. Germline loops: CDR1 MGHDK, CDR2 SYGVNS. CDR3 length: 16 amino acids. With 8 bases clipped from V and 4 bases from J, the junction kept 11 bases outside the gene matches. CDR3 in DNA: TGTGCCAGCCCTCACTTGGGACAGGGGCGAGGAAACACCATATATTTT. Encoded protein: CASPHLGQGRGNTIYF.

This rearrangement joins TRBV2 to TRBJ2-1; perhaps TRBD1 as D (5 bases). V gave up 6 bases and J gave up 8 bases, with 8 bases separating them. This CDR3 contains 11 residues. The germline CDR1 and CDR2 sequences are SNHLY and FYNNEI. Here the CDR3 DNA reads TGTGCCAGCAGACAGGTCTATGAGCAGTTCTTC. Amino acid sequence: CASRQVYEQFF.

The DNA of the CDR3 is TGTGCCAGCAGCTTAGTGGGACACCTACTCCACTTT. Its translation is CASSLVGHLLHF. The genes are TRBV7-2 and TRBJ1-6; D might be TRBD1 (6 bases). The CDR3 totals 12 residues. The germline V and J ends were trimmed by 1 base and 16 bases, with 11 bases remaining between them. Germline V gives CDR1 SGHTA, CDR2 FQGNSA.

The chain has TRBV2 and TRBJ1-2, with TRBD1 matching over 9 bases. CDR1 is SNHLY, CDR2 FYNNEI, per germline. After removal of 1 base from V and 8 bases from J, the junction contained 5 bases not matched to a gene. The CDR3 is 14 amino acids. The chain's CDR3 is CASSEEWDREGYTF. The CDR3 nucleotides are TGTGCCAGCAGTGAAGAATGGGACAGGGAAGGCTACACCTTC.

The CDR3 protein is CASSQDWNSGGTDTQYF. CDR3 DNA: TGTGCCAGCAGCCAAGATTGGAATAGCGGGGGCACAGATACGCAGTATTTT. The chain couples TRBV4-2 to TRBJ2-3; 8 positions agree with TRBD2. The V segment lost 0 bases and the J segment 1 base; nucleotides outside the gene matches: 6. CDR1 is LGHNA, CDR2 YNFKEQ, per germline. The CDR3 is made up of 17 amino acids.

The J gene is TRBJ2-3, the V gene TRBV4-3; D possibly corresponds to TRBD2 (7 bases). Germline V gene sequence: CDR1 LGHNA, CDR2 YSLEER. V lost 4 bases to trimming and J lost 6 bases, with 11 bases between them. This CDR3 has 13 residues. The CDR3 DNA is TGCGCCAGCAGCCCCCGGGGGGCGGATACGCAGTATTTT. It codes for CASSPRGADTQYF.

The chain employs TRBV6-2 or TRBV6-3 and TRBJ1-5; D is undetermined. CDR1 and CDR2 (germline): MNHEY, SVGEGT. Deletions cut 4 bases from V and 9 bases from J, with 10 bases between. This CDR3 spans 12 amino acids. Here the CDR3 DNA reads TGTGCCAGCAGTTTGTTGCGAGGGCCCCAGCATTTT. This encodes CASSLLRGPQHF.